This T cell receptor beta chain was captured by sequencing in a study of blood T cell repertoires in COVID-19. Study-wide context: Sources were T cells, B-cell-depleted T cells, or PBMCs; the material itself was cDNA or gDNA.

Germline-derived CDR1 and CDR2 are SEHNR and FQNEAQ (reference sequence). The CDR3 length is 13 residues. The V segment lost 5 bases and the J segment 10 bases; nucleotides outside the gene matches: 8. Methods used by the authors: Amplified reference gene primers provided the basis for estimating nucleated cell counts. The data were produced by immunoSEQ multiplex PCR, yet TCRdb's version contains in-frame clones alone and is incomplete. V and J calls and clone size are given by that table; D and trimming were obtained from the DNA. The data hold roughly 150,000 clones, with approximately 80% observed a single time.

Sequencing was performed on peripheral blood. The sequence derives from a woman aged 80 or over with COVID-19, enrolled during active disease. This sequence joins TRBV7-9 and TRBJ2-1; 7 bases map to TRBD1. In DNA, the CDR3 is TGTGCCAGCAGCACCTCGACAGGGCTAGAGCAGTTCTTC. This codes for CASSTSTGLEQFF.